This T cell receptor (beta chain) was identified in a study of OX40 agonist ivuxolimab in advanced cancers. Study details: Earlier treatment with anti-PD-1, anti-PD-L1 or anti-CTLA-4 was permitted, and about 40% had received some. Three individuals attained partial responses, comprising one hepatocellular carcinoma case and two cutaneous melanoma cases.

Study results and limitations: Certain nonresponding patients likewise had low normalized T-cell clonal expansion.

This clone has a handful of counts. The antigen is not known. Sequenced by immunoSEQ multiplex PCR; TCRdb stores in-frame clones only, minus some. The profile shows roughly 20,000 clones, about 80% of them singletons. V lost 4 bases and J 6 bases, leaving 19 bases between the germline ends. Germline V gene lookup returns CDR1 MNHEY and CDR2 SMNVEV (reference sequence). The CDR3 has 17 amino acids. The rearrangement links TRBV27 to TRBJ1-6, with D possibly TRBD1 on 5 matching bases. The sequencing here drew on CD4+ or CD8+ T cells sorted from blood, taken in a trial of the OX40 agonist ivuxolimab. The sequence was collected from an adult with an advanced solid tumor such as melanoma, head and neck, liver or kidney cancer. The CDR3 coding sequence is TGTGCCAGCAGTTCGCCCCTCCGGGACGGATCTAATTCACCCCTCCACTTT. It specifies CASSSPLRDGSNSPLHF.